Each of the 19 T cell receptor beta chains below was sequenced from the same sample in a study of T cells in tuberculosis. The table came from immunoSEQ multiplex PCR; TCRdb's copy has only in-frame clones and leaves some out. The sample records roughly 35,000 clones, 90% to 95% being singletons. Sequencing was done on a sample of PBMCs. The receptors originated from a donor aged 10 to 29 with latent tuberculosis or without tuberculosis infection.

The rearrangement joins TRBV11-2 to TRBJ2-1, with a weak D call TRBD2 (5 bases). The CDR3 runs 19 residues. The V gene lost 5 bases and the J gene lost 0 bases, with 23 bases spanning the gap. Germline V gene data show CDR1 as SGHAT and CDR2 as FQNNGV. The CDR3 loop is CASSPTPRDILFSYNEQFF. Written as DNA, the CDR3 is TGTGCCAGCAGCCCTACACCCCGGGATATTTTATTCTCCTACAATGAGCAGTTCTTC.

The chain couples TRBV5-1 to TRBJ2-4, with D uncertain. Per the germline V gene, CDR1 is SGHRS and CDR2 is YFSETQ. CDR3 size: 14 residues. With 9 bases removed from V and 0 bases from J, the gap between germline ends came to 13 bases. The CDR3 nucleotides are TGCGCCACCGTGGCTGGCCTAGCCAAAAACATTCAGTACTTC. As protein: CATVAGLAKNIQYF.

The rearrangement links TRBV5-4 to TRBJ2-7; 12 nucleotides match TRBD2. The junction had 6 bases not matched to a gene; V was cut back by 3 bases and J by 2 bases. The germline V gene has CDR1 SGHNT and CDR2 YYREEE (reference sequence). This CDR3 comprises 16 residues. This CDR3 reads CASSWYSSGRAYEQYF. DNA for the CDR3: TGTGCCAGCAGCTGGTACTCTAGCGGGAGGGCCTACGAGCAGTACTTC.

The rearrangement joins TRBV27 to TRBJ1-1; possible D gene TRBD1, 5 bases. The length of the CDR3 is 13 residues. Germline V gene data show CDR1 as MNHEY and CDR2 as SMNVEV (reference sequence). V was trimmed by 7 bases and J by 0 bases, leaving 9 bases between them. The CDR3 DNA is TGTGCCAGCACGGGGGGGTTGAACACTGAAGCTTTCTTT. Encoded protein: CASTGGLNTEAFF.

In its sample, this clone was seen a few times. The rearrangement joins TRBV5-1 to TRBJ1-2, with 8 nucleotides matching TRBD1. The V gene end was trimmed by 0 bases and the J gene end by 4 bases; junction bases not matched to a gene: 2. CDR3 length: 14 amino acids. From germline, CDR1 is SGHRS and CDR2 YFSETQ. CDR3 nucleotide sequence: TGCGCCAGCAGCTTGGACAGGGGGTCCTATGGCTACACCTTC. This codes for CASSLDRGSYGYTF.

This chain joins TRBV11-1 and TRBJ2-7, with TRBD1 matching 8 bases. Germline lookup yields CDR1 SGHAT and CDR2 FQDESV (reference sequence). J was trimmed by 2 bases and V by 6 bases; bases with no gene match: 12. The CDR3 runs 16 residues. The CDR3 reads CASRQDRGAQTYEQYF. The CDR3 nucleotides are TGTGCCAGCAGACAAGACAGGGGCGCGCAGACCTACGAGCAGTACTTC.

CDR3 sequence (DNA): TGCGCCAGCAGCTTCGGGACATACGACATGTCTGGTGGCTACACCTTC. It codes for CASSFGTYDMSGGYTF. The chain uses TRBV5-1 and TRBJ1-2, with D perhaps matching TRBD1 (6 bases). V shed 2 bases and J shed 7 bases, with 21 bases lying between them. CDR1 is SGHRS, CDR2 YFSETQ, per germline. This CDR3 has 16 amino acids.

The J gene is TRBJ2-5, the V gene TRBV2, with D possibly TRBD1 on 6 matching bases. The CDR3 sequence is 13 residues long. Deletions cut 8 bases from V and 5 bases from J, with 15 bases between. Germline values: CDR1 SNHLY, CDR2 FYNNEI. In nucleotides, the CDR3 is TGTGCCAGCGGGGGCCGAGCCGGGGAGACCCAGTACTTC. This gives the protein CASGGRAGETQYF.

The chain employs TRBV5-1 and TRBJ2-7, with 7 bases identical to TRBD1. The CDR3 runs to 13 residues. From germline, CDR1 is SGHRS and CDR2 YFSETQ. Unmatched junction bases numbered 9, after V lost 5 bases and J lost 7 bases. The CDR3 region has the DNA TGCGCCAGCAGTGGGGACAGCCTGGGAGAGCAGTACTTC. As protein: CASSGDSLGEQYF.

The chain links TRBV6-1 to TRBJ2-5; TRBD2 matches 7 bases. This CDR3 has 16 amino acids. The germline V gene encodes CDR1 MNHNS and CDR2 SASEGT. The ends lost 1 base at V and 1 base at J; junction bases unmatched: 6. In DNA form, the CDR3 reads TGTGCCAGCAGTGAAGTGGGGGGGAGAGTCCAAGAGACCCAGTACTTC. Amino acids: CASSEVGGRVQETQYF.

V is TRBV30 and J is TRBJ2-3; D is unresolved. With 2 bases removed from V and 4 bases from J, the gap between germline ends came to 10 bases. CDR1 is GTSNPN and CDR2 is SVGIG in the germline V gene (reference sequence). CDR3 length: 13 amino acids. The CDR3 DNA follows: TGTGCCTGGAGTTCTCCCCGGGCAGATACGCAGTATTTT. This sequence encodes CAWSSPRADTQYF.

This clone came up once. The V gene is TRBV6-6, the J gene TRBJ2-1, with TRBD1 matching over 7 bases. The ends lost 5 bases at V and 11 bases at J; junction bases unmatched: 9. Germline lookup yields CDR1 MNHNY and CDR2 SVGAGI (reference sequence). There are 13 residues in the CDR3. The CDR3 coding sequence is TGTGCCAGCAGTACCTTCGACAGGGACCAGCAGTTCTTC. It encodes CASSTFDRDQQFF.

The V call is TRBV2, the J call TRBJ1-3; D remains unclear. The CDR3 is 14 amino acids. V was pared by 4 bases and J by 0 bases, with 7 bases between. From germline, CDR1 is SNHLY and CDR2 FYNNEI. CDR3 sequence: CASSVLGSGNTIYF. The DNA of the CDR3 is TGTGCCAGCAGTGTACTCGGCTCTGGAAACACCATATATTTT.

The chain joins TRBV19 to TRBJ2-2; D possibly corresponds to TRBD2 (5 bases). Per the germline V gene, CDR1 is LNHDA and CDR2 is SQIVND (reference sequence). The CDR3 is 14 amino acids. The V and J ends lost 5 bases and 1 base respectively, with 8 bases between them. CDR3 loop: CASSPGMNTGELFF. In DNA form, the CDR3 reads TGTGCCAGTAGTCCGGGAATGAACACCGGGGAGCTGTTTTTT.

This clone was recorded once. The CDR3 region is CASSLSGALGSPLHF. CDR3 DNA: TGTGCCAGCAGTTTATCTGGGGCCTTGGGTTCACCCCTCCACTTT. The V and J genes are TRBV27 and TRBJ1-6, with D possibly being TRBD1 (5 bases). The germline V and J ends were trimmed by 0 bases and 9 bases, with 12 bases remaining between them. The CDR3 spans 15 residues. Germline CDR1 MNHEY, CDR2 SMNVEV (reference sequence).

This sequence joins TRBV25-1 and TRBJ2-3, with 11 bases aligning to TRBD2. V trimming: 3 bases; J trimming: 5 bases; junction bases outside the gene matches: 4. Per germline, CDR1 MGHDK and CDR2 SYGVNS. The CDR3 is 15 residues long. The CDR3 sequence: CASSEGGLAGDTQYF. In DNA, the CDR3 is TGTGCCAGCAGTGAGGGTGGACTAGCGGGAGATACGCAGTATTTT.

The CDR3 region has the DNA TGTGCCAGCAGCTTAGATCCCGGGACAGCCGGGCCCCAGCATTTT. This gives the protein CASSLDPGTAGPQHF. J is TRBJ1-5 and V is TRBV7-2; the match to TRBD1 covers 7 bases. Germline CDR1 is SGHTA and CDR2 is FQGNSA. V shed 1 base and J 9 bases; nucleotides not matched to a gene: 9. CDR3 size: 15 residues.

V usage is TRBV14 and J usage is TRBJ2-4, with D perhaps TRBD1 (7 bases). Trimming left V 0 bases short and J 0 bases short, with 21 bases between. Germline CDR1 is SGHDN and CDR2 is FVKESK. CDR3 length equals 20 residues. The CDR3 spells CASSQDRQGLSIGAKNIQYF. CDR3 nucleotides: TGTGCCAGCAGCCAAGATCGACAGGGACTTTCGATTGGAGCCAAAAACATTCAGTACTTC. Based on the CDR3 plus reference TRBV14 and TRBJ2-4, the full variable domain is EAGVTQFPSHSVIEKGQTVTLRCDPISGHDNLYWYRRVMGKEIKFLLHFVKESKQDESGMPNNRFLAERTGGTYSTLKVQPAELEDSGVYFCASSQDRQGLSIGAKNIQYFGAGTRLSVL.

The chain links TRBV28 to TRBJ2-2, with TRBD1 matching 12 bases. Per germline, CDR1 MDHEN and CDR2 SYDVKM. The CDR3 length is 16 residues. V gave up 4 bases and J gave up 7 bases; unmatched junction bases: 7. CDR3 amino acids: CASSSPGQGAGGELFF. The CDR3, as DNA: TGTGCCAGCAGTTCTCCGGGACAGGGGGCGGGCGGGGAGCTGTTTTTT.